These T cell receptor beta chains were read from a single sample in a study of T cell repertoires in cytomegalovirus infection. TCRdb called the reads again in MiXCR, with one record for every CDR3 protein. The sample carries about 500,000 distinct CDR3 sequences, roughly 34% recorded once. Their target antigens are unknown. Sequencing used cultured PBMCs, obtained from culture after CMV antigen stimulation. These receptors were obtained from a human donor in good health (CMV status not recorded). Some clones in this sample may be carry-over from other donors' samples. Both conserved end residues are part of each CDR3. The order of the fields is D gene, V gene, clone size, J gene, CDR3 protein, CDR3 DNA. The D gene is left open where the match is weak. Not all rows give a size; the values are once, few, many and, for expanded clones, a class.

>.|TRBV20-1|.|TRBJ1-1
CSASAQGVGTEAFF
TGCAGTGCTAGTGCACAGGGAGTAGGTACTGAAGCTTTCTTT
>.|TRBV6-1|.|TRBJ1-2
CASSYGPTNYGYTF
TGTGCCAGCAGTTACGGACCGACTAACTATGGCTACACCTTC
>TRBD1|TRBV24-1|.|TRBJ2-2
CATSDFMGTGANTGELFF
TGTGCCACCAGTGATTTCATGGGGACAGGGGCGAACACCGGGGAGCTGTTTTTT
>.|TRBV9|.|TRBJ2-5
CASSAGTYQETQYF
TGTGCCAGCAGCGCGGGGACATACCAAGAGACCCAGTACTTC
>.|TRBV7-2|many|TRBJ2-1
CASSSWGEQFF
TGTGCCAGCAGCTCCTGGGGTGAGCAGTTCTTC
>TRBD1|TRBV27|.|TRBJ1-5
CASSPGTDSNQPQHF
TGTGCCAGCAGTCCAGGGACAGATAGCAATCAGCCCCAGCATTTT
>.|TRBV19|.|TRBJ1-2
CASSTSQGANYGYTF
TGTGCCAGTAGTACATCACAGGGAGCGAACTATGGCTACACCTTC
>.|TRBV4-3|few|TRBJ2-5
CASSQETRVETQYF
TGCGCCAGCAGCCAAGAGACCAGGGTGGAGACCCAGTACTTC
>TRBD1|TRBV7-9|many|TRBJ1-5
CASSPGGNQPQHF
TGTGCCAGCAGCCCAGGGGGGAATCAGCCCCAGCATTTT
>.|TRBV7-9|.|TRBJ2-1
CASSGTSQSYNEQFF
TGTGCCAGCAGCGGCACTAGCCAGTCTTACAATGAGCAGTTCTTC
>TRBD1|TRBV7-2|few|TRBJ2-5
CASSLYTGAVETQYF
TGTGCCAGCAGCCTTTACACAGGGGCTGTGGAGACCCAGTACTTC
>TRBD2|TRBV9|.|TRBJ2-1
CASSAGLVFADEQFF
TGTGCCAGCAGCGCGGGACTAGTTTTTGCCGATGAGCAGTTCTTC
>TRBD2|TRBV2|once|TRBJ2-5
CATGLAGVSETQYF
TGTGCCACCGGACTAGCGGGAGTCTCTGAGACCCAGTACTTC
>TRBD2|TRBV4-1|few|TRBJ2-7
CASSTDRAGPYEQYF
TGCGCCAGCAGCACCGACCGAGCGGGACCCTACGAGCAGTACTTC
>.|TRBV6-1|few|TRBJ2-2
CASSSLDRDTGELFF
TGTGCCAGCAGTTCACTGGACAGAGACACCGGGGAGCTGTTTTTT
>.|TRBV7-6|.|TRBJ2-5
CASSLGTVTQEIQYF
TGTGCCAGCAGCTTAGGGACAGTGACCCAAGAGATCCAGTACTTC
>.|TRBV7-9|.|TRBJ2-7
CASSLLSGNYEQYF
TGTGCCAGCAGCTTATTATCCGGGAATTACGAGCAGTACTTC
>.|TRBV7-9|.|TRBJ2-1
CASSFRYEQFF
TGTGCCAGCAGCTTCAGGTATGAGCAGTTCTTC
>TRBD2|TRBV7-8|.|TRBJ2-7
CASSPYGGLAGDYEQYF
TGTGCCAGCAGCCCCTACGGAGGGCTAGCGGGAGACTACGAGCAGTACTTC
>.|TRBV19|few|TRBJ2-1
CASSIDGMARNEQFF
TGTGCCAGTAGTATAGATGGCATGGCTCGGAACGAGCAGTTCTTC
>.|TRBV4-1|many|TRBJ2-1
CASSVQNLVAAGNEQFF
TGCGCCAGCAGCGTACAGAACCTAGTAGCGGCGGGTAATGAGCAGTTCTTC
>.|TRBV28|.|TRBJ2-7
CASRLRALSSYEQYF
TGTGCCAGCAGGCTCCGGGCCCTCTCATCCTACGAGCAGTACTTC
>TRBD1|TRBV7-2|many|TRBJ2-1
CASSLASLGQGRSWDNEQFF
TGTGCCAGCAGCTTAGCGAGCCTGGGACAGGGCCGATCATGGGACAATGAGCAGTTCTTC
>TRBD1|TRBV19|.|TRBJ2-2
CASTDRGLSTGELFF
TGTGCCAGTACCGACAGGGGTTTGAGCACCGGGGAGCTGTTTTTT
>.|TRBV19|.|TRBJ2-2
CASAFNTGELFF
TGTGCCAGTGCTTTTAACACCGGGGAGCTGTTTTTT
>.|TRBV12-3/TRBV12-4|.|TRBJ2-5
CASRRGFQETQYF
TGTGCCAGCAGAAGGGGGTTCCAAGAGACCCAGTACTTC
>.|TRBV7-2|many|TRBJ2-3
CASRIWADTQYF
TGTGCCAGCCGAATCTGGGCAGATACGCAGTATTTT
>.|TRBV10-3|few|TRBJ2-7
CAISESGANYEQYF
TGTGCCATCAGTGAGTCAGGGGCTAACTACGAGCAGTACTTC
>TRBD1|TRBV4-1|.|TRBJ1-2
CASSQPGTGGNYGYTF
TGCGCCAGCAGCCAACCCGGGACAGGAGGGAACTATGGCTACACCTTC
>.|TRBV6-5|.|TRBJ1-1
CASSYTHPGAQVNTEAFF
TGTGCCAGCAGTTACACACATCCGGGGGCGCAGGTGAACACTGAAGCTTTCTTT
>TRBD2|TRBV7-2|many|TRBJ2-1
CASSPASGSSYNEQFF
TGTGCCAGCAGCCCCGCTAGCGGGAGCTCCTACAATGAGCAGTTCTTC
>.|TRBV5-1|few|TRBJ2-2
CASSLDPSREANTGELFF
TGCGCCAGCAGCTTGGATCCTTCGCGGGAAGCGAACACCGGGGAGCTGTTTTTT
>.|TRBV7-8|many|TRBJ1-2
CASSSGGAGSYGYTF
TGTGCCAGCAGCTCCGGGGGCGCGGGGTCTTATGGCTACACCTTC
>.|TRBV9|.|TRBJ2-5
CASSVVGETQYF
TGTGCCAGCAGCGTAGTGGGGGAGACCCAGTACTTC
>.|TRBV7-9|few|TRBJ2-1
CASSSRTAEVHNEQFF
TGTGCCAGCAGCTCCAGGACCGCCGAAGTCCACAATGAGCAGTTCTTC
>.|TRBV7-2|.|TRBJ1-2
CASSFETNYGYTF
TGTGCCAGCAGCTTTGAAACTAACTATGGCTACACCTTC
>.|TRBV7-4|.|TRBJ2-7
CASTRQPDYEQYF
TGTGCCAGCACCCGGCAGCCCGACTACGAGCAGTACTTC
>.|TRBV29-1|.|TRBJ1-1
CSAETPANTEAFF
TGCAGCGCCGAAACACCAGCGAACACTGAAGCTTTCTTT
>.|TRBV4-1|few|TRBJ2-1
CASSHIGPEQFF
TGCGCCAGCAGCCATATCGGTCCTGAGCAGTTCTTC
>TRBD1|TRBV4-3|few|TRBJ2-5
CASSQEYRGEETQYF
TGCGCCAGCAGCCAAGAGTACAGGGGTGAAGAGACCCAGTACTTC
>TRBD2|TRBV24-1|.|TRBJ2-5
CATSAGGGTRETQYF
TGTGCCACCAGCGCGGGAGGGGGGACGCGAGAGACCCAGTACTTC
>.|TRBV6-2/TRBV6-3|few|TRBJ1-2
CASSYNGGANYGYTF
TGTGCCAGCAGTTACAATGGGGGAGCTAACTATGGCTACACCTTC
>TRBD2|TRBV7-9|.|TRBJ2-1
CASSWDSGTIRNEQFF
TGTGCCAGCAGCTGGGATAGCGGGACTATTCGTAATGAGCAGTTCTTC
>.|TRBV10-3|.|TRBJ2-3
CAISKGTTSTDTQYF
TGTGCCATCAGTAAAGGGACCACTAGCACAGATACGCAGTATTTT
>TRBD2|TRBV4-3|few|TRBJ2-5
CASSQELEGLAGRETQYF
TGCGCCAGCAGCCAAGAACTTGAGGGACTAGCGGGACGAGAGACCCAGTACTTC